The TCR beta chain under discussion was sequenced for a study of T cell responses to AZD1222 COVID-19 vaccine. Clones were sequenced by immunoSEQ multiplex PCR, and TCRdb holds only the in-frame ones, with some missing. The sample includes some 150,000 clones, roughly 90% of them seen just once. This sample comprised peripheral blood, obtained on day 0 of AZD1222 vaccination. This clonotype was sampled from an adult in good health.

CDR3 DNA: TGTGCCAGCAGGTCTCCGGGACGCGCGAACACTGAAGCTTTCTTT. Its translation is CASRSPGRANTEAFF. The rearrangement links TRBV6-5 to TRBJ1-1; possibly TRBD1 for D (5 bases). The CDR3 spans 15 residues. The germline gives CDR1 MNHEY, CDR2 SVGAGI. V lost 6 bases and J lost 1, with 15 bases in between.